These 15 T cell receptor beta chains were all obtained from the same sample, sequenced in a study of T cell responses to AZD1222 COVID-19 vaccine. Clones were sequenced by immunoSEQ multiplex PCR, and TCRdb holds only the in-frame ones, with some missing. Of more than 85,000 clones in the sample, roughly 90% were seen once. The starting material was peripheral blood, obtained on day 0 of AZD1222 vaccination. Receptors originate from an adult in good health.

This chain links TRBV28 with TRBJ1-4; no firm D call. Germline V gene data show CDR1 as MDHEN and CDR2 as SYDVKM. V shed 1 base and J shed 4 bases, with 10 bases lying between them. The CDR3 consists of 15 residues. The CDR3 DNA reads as TGTGCCAGCAGTTTATCTCAGGCCGTTAATGAAAAACTGTTTTTT. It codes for CASSLSQAVNEKLFF.

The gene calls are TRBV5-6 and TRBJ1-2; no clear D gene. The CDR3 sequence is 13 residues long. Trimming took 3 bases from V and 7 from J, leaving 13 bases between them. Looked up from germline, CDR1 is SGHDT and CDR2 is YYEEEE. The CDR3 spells CASSSEEVSGYTF. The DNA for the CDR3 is TGTGCCAGCAGCTCAGAAGAGGTCTCTGGCTACACCTTC.

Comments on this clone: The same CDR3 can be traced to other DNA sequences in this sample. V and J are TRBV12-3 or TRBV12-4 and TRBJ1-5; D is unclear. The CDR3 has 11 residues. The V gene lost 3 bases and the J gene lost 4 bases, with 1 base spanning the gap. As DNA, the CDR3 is TGTGCCAGCAGTTTGAATCAGCCCCAGCATTTT. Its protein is CASSLNQPQHF.

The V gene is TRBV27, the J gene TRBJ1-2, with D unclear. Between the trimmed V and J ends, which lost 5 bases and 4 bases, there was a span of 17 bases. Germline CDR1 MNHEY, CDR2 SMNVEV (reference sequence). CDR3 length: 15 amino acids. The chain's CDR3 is CASSPRSQLGYGYTF. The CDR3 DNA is TGTGCCAGCAGTCCTCGCTCCCAGCTTGGCTATGGCTACACCTTC.

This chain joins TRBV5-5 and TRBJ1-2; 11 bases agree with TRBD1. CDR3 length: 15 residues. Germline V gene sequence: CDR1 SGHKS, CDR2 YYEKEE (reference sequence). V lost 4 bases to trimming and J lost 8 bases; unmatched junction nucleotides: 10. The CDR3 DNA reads TGTGCCAGCAGCACAATCGGGACAGGGGGACGGGGCTACACCTTC. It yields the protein CASSTIGTGGRGYTF.

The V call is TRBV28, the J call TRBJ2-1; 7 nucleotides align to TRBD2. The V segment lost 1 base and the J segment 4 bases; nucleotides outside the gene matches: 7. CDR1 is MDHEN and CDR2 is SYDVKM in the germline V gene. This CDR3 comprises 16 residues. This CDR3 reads CASSLYPRGGYNEQFF. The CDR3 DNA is TGTGCCAGCAGTTTATACCCCCGGGGAGGGTACAATGAGCAGTTCTTC.

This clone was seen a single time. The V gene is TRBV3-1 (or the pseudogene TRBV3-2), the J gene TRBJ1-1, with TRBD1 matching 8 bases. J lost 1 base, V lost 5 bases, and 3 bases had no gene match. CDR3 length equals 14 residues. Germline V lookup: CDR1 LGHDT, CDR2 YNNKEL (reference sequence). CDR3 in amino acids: CASSWGTGNTEAFF. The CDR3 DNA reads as TGTGCCAGCAGCTGGGGGACAGGGAACACTGAAGCTTTCTTT.

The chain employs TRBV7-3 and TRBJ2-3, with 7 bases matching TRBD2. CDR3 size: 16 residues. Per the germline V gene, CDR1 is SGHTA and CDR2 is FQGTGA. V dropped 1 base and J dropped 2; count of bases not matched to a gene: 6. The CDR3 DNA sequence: TGTGCCAGCAGCTTAAGGCAGGGACTAACCACAGATACGCAGTATTTT. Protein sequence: CASSLRQGLTTDTQYF.

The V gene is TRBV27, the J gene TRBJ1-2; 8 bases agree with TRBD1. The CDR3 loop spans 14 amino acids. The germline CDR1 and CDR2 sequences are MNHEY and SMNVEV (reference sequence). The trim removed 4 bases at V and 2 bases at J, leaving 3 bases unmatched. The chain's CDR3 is CASSSTGVNYGYTF. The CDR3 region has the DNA TGTGCCAGCAGTTCGACAGGGGTAAACTATGGCTACACCTTC.

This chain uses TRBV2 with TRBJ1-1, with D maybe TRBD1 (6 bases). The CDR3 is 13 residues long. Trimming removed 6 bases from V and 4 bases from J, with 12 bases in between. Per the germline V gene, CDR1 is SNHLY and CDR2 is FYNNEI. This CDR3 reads CASSQQGLTEAFF. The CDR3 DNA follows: TGTGCCAGCAGCCAACAGGGCCTCACTGAAGCTTTCTTT.

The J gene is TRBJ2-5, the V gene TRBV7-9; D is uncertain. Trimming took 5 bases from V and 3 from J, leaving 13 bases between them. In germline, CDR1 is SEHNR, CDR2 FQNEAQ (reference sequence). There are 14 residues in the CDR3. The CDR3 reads CASSAAVHEETQYF. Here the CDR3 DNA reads TGTGCCAGCAGCGCTGCGGTTCACGAAGAGACCCAGTACTTC.

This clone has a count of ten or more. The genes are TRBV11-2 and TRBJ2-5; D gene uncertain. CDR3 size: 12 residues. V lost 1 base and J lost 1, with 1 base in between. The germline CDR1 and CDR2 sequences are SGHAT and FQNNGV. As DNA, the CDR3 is TGTGCCAGCAGCTTAGCCCAAGAGACCCAGTACTTC. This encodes CASSLAQETQYF.

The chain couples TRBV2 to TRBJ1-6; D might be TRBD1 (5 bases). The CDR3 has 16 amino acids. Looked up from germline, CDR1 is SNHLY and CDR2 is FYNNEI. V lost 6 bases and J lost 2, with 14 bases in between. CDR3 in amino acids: CASRGWGRTYNSPLHF. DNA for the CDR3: TGTGCCAGCAGGGGATGGGGGAGGACCTATAATTCACCCCTCCACTTT.

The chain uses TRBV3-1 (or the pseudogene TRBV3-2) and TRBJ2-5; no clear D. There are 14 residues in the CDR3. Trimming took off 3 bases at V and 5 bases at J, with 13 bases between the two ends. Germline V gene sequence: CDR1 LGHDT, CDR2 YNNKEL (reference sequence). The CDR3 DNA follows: TGTGCCAGCAGCCACTCTGGGTCTAGGGAGACCCAGTACTTC. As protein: CASSHSGSRETQYF.

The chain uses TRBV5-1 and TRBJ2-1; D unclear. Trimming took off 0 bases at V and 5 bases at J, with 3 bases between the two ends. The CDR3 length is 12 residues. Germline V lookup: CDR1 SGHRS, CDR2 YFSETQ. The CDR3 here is CASSLANNEQFF. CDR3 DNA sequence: TGCGCCAGCAGCTTGGCCAACAATGAGCAGTTCTTC. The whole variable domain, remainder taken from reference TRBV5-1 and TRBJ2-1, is KAGVTQTPRYLIKTRGQQVTLSCSPISGHRSVSWYQQTPGQGLQFLFEYFSETQRNKGNFPGRFSGRQFSNSRSEMNVSTLELGDSALYLCASSLANNEQFFGPGTRLTVL.